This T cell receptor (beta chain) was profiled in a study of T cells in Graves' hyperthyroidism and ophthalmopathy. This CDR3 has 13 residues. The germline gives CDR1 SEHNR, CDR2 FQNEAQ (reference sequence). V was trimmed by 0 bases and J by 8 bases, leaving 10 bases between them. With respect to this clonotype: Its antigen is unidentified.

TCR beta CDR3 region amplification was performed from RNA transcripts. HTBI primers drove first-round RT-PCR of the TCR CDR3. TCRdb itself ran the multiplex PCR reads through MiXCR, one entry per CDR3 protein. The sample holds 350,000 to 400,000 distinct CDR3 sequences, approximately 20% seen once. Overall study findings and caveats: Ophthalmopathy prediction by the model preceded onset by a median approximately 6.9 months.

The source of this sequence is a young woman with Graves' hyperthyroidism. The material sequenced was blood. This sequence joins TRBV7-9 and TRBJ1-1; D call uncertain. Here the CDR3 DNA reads TGTGCCAGCAGCTTAGCCGGCGTGTGGGAAGCTTTCTTT. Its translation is CASSLAGVWEAFF.